These T cell receptor beta chains were read from a single sample in a study of technical replicates of blood from several donors. Only in-frame clones appear in the TCRdb table, and some are missing; sequencing was by immunoSEQ multiplex PCR. The data hold 70,000 to 75,000 clones, with more than 85% observed a single time. Material for sequencing was T cells isolated from PBMCs. These receptors all stem from a human donor in good health. Each CDR3 is given with its conserved first and last residue. The order of the fields is D gene, J gene, V gene, CDR3 protein. The D gene is left open where the match is weak.

D gene: .
J gene: TRBJ2-1
V gene: TRBV5-6
CDR3 protein: CASSLEIEAYNEQFF

D gene: TRBD2
J gene: TRBJ2-1
V gene: TRBV4-1
CDR3 protein: CASSQGLAGQNEQFF

D gene: .
J gene: TRBJ1-1
V gene: TRBV28
CDR3 protein: CATRRVRKNTEAFF

D gene: TRBD1
J gene: TRBJ2-7
V gene: TRBV11-3
CDR3 protein: CASSLGLRDRYSYEQYF

D gene: TRBD2
J gene: TRBJ2-7
V gene: TRBV27
CDR3 protein: CASSSQVAGANEQYF

D gene: .
J gene: TRBJ2-1
V gene: TRBV4-2
CDR3 protein: CASSQEEGDSYNEQFF

D gene: .
J gene: TRBJ2-3
V gene: TRBV29-1
CDR3 protein: CSVESSFTDTQYF

D gene: .
J gene: TRBJ2-2
V gene: TRBV7-6
CDR3 protein: CASSPRGKGYRNTGELFF

D gene: .
J gene: TRBJ1-2
V gene: TRBV5-1
CDR3 protein: CASSLAGLNYGYTF

D gene: TRBD1
J gene: TRBJ2-6
V gene: TRBV7-8
CDR3 protein: CAAGTGSSGANVLTF

D gene: TRBD1
J gene: TRBJ1-2
V gene: TRBV4-1
CDR3 protein: CASSQKPGQLFYGYTF

D gene: TRBD2
J gene: TRBJ2-2
V gene: TRBV30
CDR3 protein: CAWSVTSVGELFF

D gene: .
J gene: TRBJ2-5
V gene: TRBV14
CDR3 protein: CASSQTRTRQETQYF

D gene: .
J gene: TRBJ2-6
V gene: TRBV30
CDR3 protein: CALQGGGANVLTF

D gene: .
J gene: TRBJ1-5
V gene: TRBV7-2
CDR3 protein: CASSLGGVGQPQHF

D gene: TRBD1
J gene: TRBJ1-4
V gene: TRBV6-6
CDR3 protein: CASSLDRVNEKLFF

D gene: .
J gene: TRBJ2-7
V gene: TRBV7-9
CDR3 protein: CASSLARTSSSYEQYF

D gene: .
J gene: TRBJ1-1
V gene: TRBV7-9
CDR3 protein: CASSLEITDTEAFF

D gene: .
J gene: TRBJ2-2
V gene: TRBV13
CDR3 protein: CASSSLVAEWNTGELFF

D gene: TRBD1
J gene: TRBJ2-3
V gene: TRBV7-9
CDR3 protein: CASSPPTRIKGGADTQYF

D gene: .
J gene: TRBJ1-1
V gene: TRBV30
CDR3 protein: CAWGKQGLRAFF

D gene: TRBD1
J gene: TRBJ2-7
V gene: TRBV12-5
CDR3 protein: CASGFSDRGEQYF

D gene: TRBD1
J gene: TRBJ2-7
V gene: TRBV4-1
CDR3 protein: CASSSNWGTVSYEQYF

D gene: .
J gene: TRBJ1-4
V gene: TRBV7-9
CDR3 protein: CASSRPAGVGSEKLFF

D gene: .
J gene: TRBJ1-5
V gene: TRBV11-2
CDR3 protein: CASQGPGNQPQHF

D gene: .
J gene: TRBJ1-3
V gene: TRBV5-1
CDR3 protein: CASSLAEGGSGNTIYF

D gene: .
J gene: TRBJ2-7
V gene: TRBV10-3
CDR3 protein: CAISDYGYEQYF

D gene: .
J gene: TRBJ2-6
V gene: TRBV5-4
CDR3 protein: CASRRSYGANVLTF

D gene: TRBD1
J gene: TRBJ2-2
V gene: TRBV18
CDR3 protein: CASSSGTGNTGELFF

D gene: .
J gene: TRBJ2-5
V gene: TRBV6-5
CDR3 protein: CASSYSVQETQYF

D gene: TRBD1
J gene: TRBJ1-1
V gene: TRBV9
CDR3 protein: CASSVADGRQGRSEAFF

D gene: TRBD2
J gene: TRBJ2-5
V gene: TRBV9
CDR3 protein: CASSSGGAVGETQYF

D gene: .
J gene: TRBJ2-3
V gene: TRBV7-9
CDR3 protein: CASSQKDTQYF

D gene: .
J gene: TRBJ2-1
V gene: TRBV5-1
CDR3 protein: CASSLGDTGHNEQFF

D gene: TRBD1
J gene: TRBJ1-2
V gene: TRBV29-1
CDR3 protein: CSVESRQGVPTYGYTF

D gene: TRBD1
J gene: TRBJ2-7
V gene: TRBV5-8
CDR3 protein: CASSVRDRSSYEQYF

D gene: .
J gene: TRBJ2-5
V gene: TRBV5-6
CDR3 protein: CASSFVTAQETQYF

D gene: TRBD2
J gene: TRBJ2-5
V gene: TRBV12-5
CDR3 protein: CARQLAGECETQYF

D gene: .
J gene: TRBJ1-4
V gene: TRBV4-1
CDR3 protein: CASSQQGQREKLFF

D gene: .
J gene: TRBJ2-2
V gene: TRBV30
CDR3 protein: CAWRGAGTGELFF

D gene: TRBD2
J gene: TRBJ2-7
V gene: TRBV6-1
CDR3 protein: CASRGLAGSYEQYF

D gene: .
J gene: TRBJ1-4
V gene: TRBV6-1
CDR3 protein: CASKAGNEKLFF

D gene: TRBD2
J gene: TRBJ2-3
V gene: TRBV7-9
CDR3 protein: CASSPAGLAGDTQYF

D gene: TRBD2
J gene: TRBJ2-7
V gene: TRBV5-6
CDR3 protein: CASRRRGGGDHEQYF

D gene: .
J gene: TRBJ1-5
V gene: TRBV6-1
CDR3 protein: CASSELGVLDNQPQHF